This T cell receptor beta chain was captured by sequencing in a study of OX40 agonist ivuxolimab in advanced cancers. TCRdb's copy holds only in-frame clones and misses some; the assay was immunoSEQ multiplex PCR. The table lists around 83,000 clones, about 88% of them singletons. CDR3 size: 12 residues. V was trimmed by 5 bases and J by 4 bases, leaving 9 bases between them. The germline CDR1 and CDR2 sequences are SEHNR and FQNEAQ (reference sequence). The sample holds a few counts of this clone. The TCR comes from an adult with an advanced solid tumor such as melanoma, head and neck, liver or kidney cancer. Here the sequenced sample was CD4+ or CD8+ T cells sorted from blood, taken in a trial of the OX40 agonist ivuxolimab. The rearrangement joins TRBV7-9 to TRBJ2-7; TRBD2 is a possible D gene (6 bases). The CDR3 DNA reads as TGTGCCAGCAGCCCGAGCGGGTACGAGCAGTACTTC. Translated: CASSPSGYEQYF.